Following are 23 T cell receptor beta chains from one sample sequenced in a study of OX40 agonist ivuxolimab in advanced cancers. Profiled with immunoSEQ multiplex PCR; TCRdb holds only in-frame clones, not every one. This sample has about 40,000 clones, with 85% to 90% found just once. This specimen was CD4+ or CD8+ T cells sorted from blood, taken in a trial of the OX40 agonist ivuxolimab. Every receptor here comes from an adult with an advanced solid tumor such as melanoma, head and neck, liver or kidney cancer.

The rearrangement links TRBV7-8 to TRBJ2-2; no clear D gene. The CDR3 length is 13 residues. V was shortened by 2 bases and J by 6 bases, with 7 bases between the two germline ends. Germline lookup yields CDR1 SGHVS and CDR2 FQNEAQ. The CDR3 sequence is CASSLSPAGELFF. The CDR3 region has the DNA TGTGCCAGCAGCTTATCTCCGGCCGGGGAGCTGTTTTTT.

This sequence joins TRBV5-5 and TRBJ2-3; maybe TRBD2 (6 bases). There are 16 residues in the CDR3. V lost 0 bases to trimming and J lost 4 bases, with 15 bases between them. From germline, CDR1 is SGHKS and CDR2 YYEKEE (reference sequence). For the CDR3, the DNA is TGTGCCAGCAGCTTGGCTCCGGAGCGGGTCCCAGATACGCAGTATTTT. Translated: CASSLAPERVPDTQYF.

This chain uses TRBV7-2 with TRBJ2-3; 8 bases are a match to TRBD2. This CDR3 comprises 15 residues. The ends lost 1 base at V and 6 bases at J; junction bases unmatched: 6. CDR1 SGHTA and CDR2 FQGNSA come from the germline V gene. DNA for the CDR3: TGTGCCAGCAGCTTAGAACTAGCGGTTGGGGATACGCAGTATTTT. Translated, it gives CASSLELAVGDTQYF.

The J gene is TRBJ1-4, the V gene TRBV18; D not certain. CDR3 length: 16 amino acids. Germline V gene data show CDR1 as KGHSH and CDR2 as LQKENI. V lost 7 bases and J 0 bases, leaving 15 bases between the germline ends. CDR3 sequence reads: CASFEEGTPTNEKLFF. In DNA, the CDR3 is TGTGCCAGCTTCGAGGAGGGCACTCCAACTAATGAAAAACTGTTTTTT.

This sequence joins TRBV5-4 and TRBJ2-1; 14 positions agree with TRBD2. This CDR3 contains 14 residues. After removal of 7 bases from V and 8 bases from J, the junction contained 5 bases not matched to a gene. Germline CDR1 and CDR2: SGHNT and YYREEE (reference sequence). CDR3 bases: TGTGCCAGCCCGGGACTAGCGGGAGCGGATGAGCAGTTCTTC. It codes for CASPGLAGADEQFF.

The genes are TRBV19 and TRBJ2-7; 10 bases are a match to TRBD1. Germline loops: CDR1 LNHDA, CDR2 SQIVND (reference sequence). J gave up 1 base and V 10 bases, and 4 bases lay outside the gene matches. This CDR3 contains 13 residues. CDR3 sequence (DNA): TGTGCCACCCAGGACAGGGGGTCCTACGAGCAGTACTTC. Protein sequence: CATQDRGSYEQYF.

The J gene is TRBJ2-1, the V gene TRBV7-6; 10 bases fit TRBD1. Germline V gene data show CDR1 as SGHVS and CDR2 as FNYEAQ. The CDR3 spans 15 residues. V lost 5 bases to trimming and J lost 4 bases; unmatched junction nucleotides: 5. The CDR3 DNA is TGTGCCAGCAGCCTCACGGGACAGGGGTACAATGAGCAGTTCTTC. It is translated as CASSLTGQGYNEQFF.

The V gene is TRBV21-1, the J gene TRBJ1-1; the table's D call of TRBD1 was not tested on the DNA. TRBV21-1 is designated a pseudogene. This CDR3 has 16 amino acids. CDR3 sequence: CASSDPPGQGGSTAFF. CDR3 coding DNA: TGTGCCAGCAGTGACCCTCCGGGACAGGGGGGGTCTACAGCTTTCTTT.

The rearrangement joins TRBV19 to TRBJ1-1, with unresolved D. This CDR3 spans 14 amino acids. CDR1 LNHDA and CDR2 SQIVND come from the germline V gene (reference sequence). V lost 2 bases and J lost 5, with 12 bases in between. The CDR3 nucleotides are TGTGCCAGTAGTATAATTGAGGGAACGACTGAAGCTTTCTTT. Translation: CASSIIEGTTEAFF.

The chain recombines TRBV14 with TRBJ2-7; TRBD2 matches 11 bases. The germline V gene encodes CDR1 SGHDN and CDR2 FVKESK. The CDR3 loop spans 15 amino acids. V shed 2 bases, J shed 3 bases, and the junction held 3 bases outside the gene matches. In nucleotides, the CDR3 is TGTGCCAGCAGCCAAAGACTAGCGGGGATCTACGAGCAGTACTTC. This translates into CASSQRLAGIYEQYF.

This sequence joins TRBV7-8 and TRBJ1-2; D might be TRBD1 (5 bases). Germline-derived CDR1 and CDR2 are SGHVS and FQNEAQ. CDR3 length equals 13 residues. V lost 5 bases and J lost 3, with 10 bases in between. CDR3 sequence: CASSHTRDYGYTF. DNA of the CDR3: TGTGCCAGCAGCCATACCAGGGACTATGGCTACACCTTC.

The chain joins TRBV4-2 to TRBJ1-2; D gene ambiguous. The CDR3 runs to 13 residues. Germline CDR1 and CDR2: LGHNA and YNFKEQ. V gave up 1 base and J gave up 8 bases, with 11 bases separating them. CDR3 in amino acids: CASSQGVTVGYTF. The CDR3 DNA follows: TGTGCCAGCAGCCAAGGAGTGACCGTCGGCTACACCTTC.

The chain links TRBV6-1 to TRBJ1-3, with D possibly matching TRBD1 (5 bases). The CDR3 is 15 residues long. Trimming removed 1 base from V and 0 bases from J, with 7 bases in between. CDR1 and CDR2 (germline): MNHNS, SASEGT. CDR3 loop: CASSEDRFSGNTIYF. The CDR3 DNA reads as TGTGCCAGCAGTGAAGACAGGTTCTCTGGAAACACCATATATTTT.

V usage is TRBV5-1 and J usage is TRBJ1-6; D is ambiguous. Germline-derived CDR1 and CDR2 are SGHRS and YFSETQ. The CDR3 covers 13 residues. Trimming took off 2 bases at V and 11 bases at J, with 11 bases between the two ends. The CDR3 DNA is TGCGCCAGCAGCTTACTAGGCGGTCCACCCCTCCACTTT. Protein sequence: CASSLLGGPPLHF.

This clone was observed a handful of times. The chain joins TRBV27 to TRBJ2-7, with no clear D. V lost 5 bases and J 6 bases, leaving 8 bases between the germline ends. This CDR3 is 11 amino acids long. In germline, CDR1 is MNHEY, CDR2 SMNVEV (reference sequence). CDR3 nucleotide sequence: TGTGCCAGCAGTACCGGCGGCGAGCAGTACTTC. This gives the protein CASSTGGEQYF.

The chain joins TRBV6-6 to TRBJ2-7; either TRBD1 or TRBD2 may fit D (6 bases each). Germline V gene sequence: CDR1 MNHNY, CDR2 SVGAGI (reference sequence). Trimming took 7 bases from V and 5 from J, leaving 21 bases between them. The CDR3 runs to 15 residues. The CDR3 region is CASNGQFEGGNEQYF. The CDR3 region has the DNA TGTGCCAGCAACGGACAGTTCGAAGGGGGGAACGAGCAGTACTTC.

The chain links TRBV5-6 to TRBJ2-5; possible D gene TRBD2, 5 bases. The last part of the DNA fits TRBJ2-7 better; the J call may be wrong. Germline loops: CDR1 SGHDT, CDR2 YYEEEE. CDR3 size: 14 residues. The CDR3 DNA is TGTGCCAGCAGCTCACAGAGGGCCGCCTACGAGCAGTACTTC. This encodes CASSSQRAAYEQYF.

The rearrangement links TRBV4-1 to TRBJ1-1; maybe TRBD1 (6 bases). With 2 bases removed from V and 5 bases from J, the gap between germline ends came to 15 bases. Looked up from germline, CDR1 is MGHRA and CDR2 is YSYEKL. The CDR3 has 15 residues. The CDR3 nucleotides read TGCGCCAGCAGCCAATTTAAGTGGGGGGCTACTGAAGCTTTCTTT. It encodes CASSQFKWGATEAFF.

This sequence joins TRBV10-3 and TRBJ2-3, with 9 positions matching TRBD2. V trimming: 4 bases; J trimming: 4 bases; junction bases outside the gene matches: 12. The germline CDR1 and CDR2 sequences are ENHRY and SYGVKD. The CDR3 loop spans 17 amino acids. CDR3 coding DNA: TGTGCCATCAGTGCCTGGGTCGGACTAGCGTCGGCAGATACGCAGTATTTT. The encoded protein is CAISAWVGLASADTQYF.

The chain uses TRBV6-5 and TRBJ2-7; D might be TRBD1 (5 bases). Trimming removed 5 bases at V and 3 bases at J, with 17 bases between. Germline V gene lookup returns CDR1 MNHEY and CDR2 SVGAGI. The CDR3 has 15 residues. CDR3 amino acids: CASSPHPAGRYEQYF. CDR3 in DNA: TGTGCCAGCAGTCCCCATCCGGCAGGGCGCTACGAGCAGTACTTC.

V is TRBV2 and J is TRBJ2-5; 9 bases fit TRBD1. CDR1 and CDR2 from the germline V gene are SNHLY and FYNNEI. V was clipped by 5 bases and J by 5 bases; unmatched bases: 9. The CDR3 spans 15 residues. The CDR3 DNA reads as TGTGCCAGCAGTTATGAACAGGGGGCTGTGGAGACCCAGTACTTC. As protein: CASSYEQGAVETQYF.

The rearrangement joins TRBV15 to TRBJ2-5, with D tentatively TRBD1 (6 bases). Germline V gene data show CDR1 as LNHNV and CDR2 as YYDKDF (reference sequence). With 11 bases removed from V and 3 bases from J, the gap between germline ends came to 13 bases. This CDR3 region has 12 residues. CDR3 DNA sequence: TGTGCCTCTCGGACAGCCGAAGAGACCCAGTACTTC. The encoded protein is CASRTAEETQYF.

This chain links TRBV7-9 with TRBJ2-7; D is perhaps TRBD2 (5 bases). This CDR3 has 13 amino acids. Per the germline V gene, CDR1 is SEHNR and CDR2 is FQNEAQ (reference sequence). V shed 5 bases and J shed 4 bases, with 12 bases lying between them. The CDR3 DNA reads TGTGCCAGCAGCCGACCCGGACTTTACGAGCAGTACTTC. This sequence encodes CASSRPGLYEQYF.